The source of this T cell receptor beta chain is a study of T cell responses to AZD1222 COVID-19 vaccine. Study-wide results and caveats: The study found Spike-specific TCR breadth and depth rose after two AZD1222 doses.

Germline V gene data show CDR1 as MNHEY and CDR2 as SVGAGI. V was clipped by 8 bases and J by 6 bases; unmatched bases: 6. This CDR3 has 12 residues. Measured with immunoSEQ multiplex PCR; TCRdb has only the in-frame clones, and not every one. The table has about 120,000 clones, about nine tenths seen once. On this clone itself: The antigen remains undetermined.

The study pooled second doses at about 4 or about 12 weeks. The receptor comes from an adult who received the AZD1222 COVID-19 vaccine. This chain joins TRBV6-5 and TRBJ1-2; 7 nucleotides line up with TRBD1. This specimen consisted of peripheral blood, obtained 28 days after the second AZD1222 dose. The CDR3 bases are TGTGCCAGCCATGACAGGGCCGATGGCTACACCTTC. It encodes CASHDRADGYTF.